This T cell receptor (beta chain) came from a study of CD8+CD57+ T cells in acquired aplastic anemia. Background on the study: The study obtained an average of around 3.4 ug of DNA from sorted CD4+ and CD8+ cells. About 10 million reads, on average, were obtained for CD4+ cells from healthy donors.

Study outcomes and limitations: Patient and control CD8+ Simpson's diversity was not significantly different. Comparison of patients with controls identified around 31 shared CD8+ CDR3 sequences.

Genomic DNA served as template for TCR beta VDJ and CDR3 profiling. TCRdb independently ran MiXCR on the reads; one entry per CDR3 protein. The sample consists of 200,000 to 250,000 distinct CDR3 sequences, around 63% of them appearing once. CDR1 and CDR2 (germline): SGHAT, FQNNGV. The CDR3 spans 13 residues. Deletions cut 4 bases from V and 5 bases from J, with 11 bases between. Remarks on this clonotype: Its target is not known.

This chain links TRBV11-2 with TRBJ2-5, with a tentative D call TRBD2 (6 bases). This TCR was sampled from a human donor in good health. Specimen: sorted CD4+, CD8+, or CD8+CD57+ T cells (not recorded which) from PBMCs. This CDR3 is CASSWGGRETQYF. DNA of the CDR3: TGTGCCAGCAGCTGGGGAGGCCGGGAGACCCAGTACTTC.